Listed here are 16 T cell receptor beta chains from one sample, sequenced in a study of CD4+ T cells in melanoma. Produced via immunoSEQ multiplex PCR; TCRdb's table is partial and in-frame only. There are about 9,900 clones in the sample; 60% to 80% occur only once, and around 20% lies in the top ten. Sequenced material: peripheral blood. These receptors all stem from a human donor with melanoma.

The chain employs TRBV9 and TRBJ1-1, with D possibly being TRBD1 (6 bases). V shed 0 bases and J shed 8 bases, with 11 bases lying between them. CDR3 length: 13 residues. CDR1 is SGDLS and CDR2 is YYNGEE in the germline V gene. CDR3 residues: CASSVDGGFEAFF. The CDR3 nucleotides are TGTGCCAGCAGCGTAGATGGGGGCTTCGAAGCTTTCTTT.

V is TRBV7-8 and J is TRBJ2-5; a weak D match, TRBD1 (7 bases). The J call may be mistaken, given a closer DNA end match to TRBJ2-7. Germline lookup yields CDR1 SGHVS and CDR2 FQNEAQ. The CDR3 covers 15 residues. The CDR3 here is CASSHAGGWTSEQYF. The CDR3 nucleotides are TGTGCCAGCAGCCACGCAGGGGGGTGGACGAGCGAGCAGTACTTC.

The count of this clone is one. V and J are TRBV5-1 and TRBJ1-1, with TRBD1 identical over 8 bases. The ends lost 6 bases at V and 6 bases at J; junction bases unmatched: 13. There are 15 residues in the CDR3. Germline V lookup: CDR1 SGHRS, CDR2 YFSETQ. Written as DNA, the CDR3 is TGCGCCAGCAAAGAAATGACAGGGGAACACTCTGAAGCTTTCTTT. Protein product: CASKEMTGEHSEAFF.

The chain carries TRBV7-9 and TRBJ1-1; TRBD1 is a possible D gene (5 bases). This CDR3 is 14 amino acids long. The V gene's germline CDR1 is SEHNR and CDR2 FQNEAQ (reference sequence). V lost 7 bases and J 8 bases, leaving 20 bases between the germline ends. DNA of the CDR3: TGTGCCAGCACCCTGGGGCGGGACCGGGGGGAAGCTTTCTTT. It codes for CASTLGRDRGEAFF.

The genes are TRBV15 and TRBJ1-1; D is perhaps TRBD1 (6 bases). From germline, CDR1 is LNHNV and CDR2 YYDKDF (reference sequence). This CDR3 is 14 amino acids long. Trimming stripped 6 bases from V and 5 bases from J, with 16 bases between. Written as DNA, the CDR3 is TGTGCCACCAGGGAGGGAGGGGGGAGTACTGAAGCTTTCTTT. Its protein is CATREGGGSTEAFF.

The chain employs TRBV6-5 and TRBJ1-1, with a tentative D call TRBD1 (6 bases). V was trimmed by 2 bases and J by 4 bases, leaving 11 bases between them. The CDR3 is 14 residues long. Per the germline V gene, CDR1 is MNHEY and CDR2 is SVGAGI. The DNA for the CDR3 is TGTGCCAGCAGTTACCGGGGGCTTAGCACTGAAGCTTTCTTT. This encodes CASSYRGLSTEAFF.

This clone has a handful of counts. The rearrangement joins TRBV6-6 to TRBJ1-1; unclear D gene. Germline V CDR1 and CDR2: MNHNY, SVGAGI (reference sequence). CDR3 length: 13 residues. The V gene lost 7 bases and the J gene lost 3 bases, with 12 bases spanning the gap. The CDR3 nucleotides read TGTGCCAGCACCCTCTCACCGGACACTGAAGCTTTCTTT. Protein: CASTLSPDTEAFF.

This clone is termed medium-sized. A read error may produce the germline difference seen at one junction end. J is TRBJ1-2 and V is TRBV25-1; D unresolved. The CDR3 has 11 residues. CDR1 and CDR2 from the germline V gene are MGHDK and SYGVNS. The DNA for the CDR3 is TGTGCCAGCGGACCGGACTACGGCTACACCTTC. Translation: CASGPDYGYTF.

The rearrangement uses TRBV7-8 and TRBJ1-5; no clear D. The CDR3 loop spans 12 amino acids. Germline assignment: CDR1 SGHVS and CDR2 FQNEAQ. V was pared by 4 bases and J by 11 bases, with 12 bases between. CDR3 region: CASSSGLSAQHF. The CDR3 DNA follows: TGTGCCAGCAGCTCCGGGTTGTCCGCCCAGCATTTT.

On this clone itself: At one of its ends the junction is not consistent with the germline gene, which may arise from a read error. This rearrangement joins TRBV6-8 to TRBJ2-7, with TRBD2 matching 8 bases. The CDR3 is 15 residues long. Germline assignment: CDR1 MNHGY and CDR2 SAAAGT. The CDR3 region has the DNA TGTGCCTGCAGTCAGATTGCGGGGGGTTTCTACGAGCAGTACTTC. Translating it yields CACSQIAGGFYEQYF.

This chain connects TRBV11-2 to TRBJ2-1; a weak D match, TRBD2 (7 bases). V was shortened by 3 bases and J by 11 bases, with 11 bases between the two germline ends. CDR3 length equals 12 residues. The germline V gene encodes CDR1 SGHAT and CDR2 FQNNGV. The CDR3 DNA is TGTGCCAGCAGCTTGGGCGGGGGCCAGCAGTTCTTC. This gives the protein CASSLGGGQQFF.

J is TRBJ2-7 and V is TRBV19; TRBD1 matches at 7 bases. The CDR3 has 11 amino acids. Germline lookup yields CDR1 LNHDA and CDR2 SQIVND (reference sequence). Germline trimming cut 10 bases from V and 4 bases from J; bases unmatched to any gene: 4. As DNA, the CDR3 is TGTGCCACCCGACAGGGTTACGAGCAGTACTTC. Its protein product is CATRQGYEQYF.

The V call is TRBV19, the J call TRBJ2-3, with D unclear. There are 14 residues in the CDR3. With 2 bases removed from V and 0 bases from J, the gap between germline ends came to 6 bases. CDR1 and CDR2 (germline): LNHDA, SQIVND (reference sequence). The CDR3 region has the DNA TGTGCCAGTAGTATATCCAAAAGCACAGATACGCAGTATTTT. Its protein product is CASSISKSTDTQYF.

The chain recombines TRBV30 with TRBJ2-5; 7 nucleotides line up with TRBD1. V dropped 0 bases and J dropped 3; count of bases not matched to a gene: 4. This CDR3 comprises 14 residues. CDR1 is GTSNPN, CDR2 SVGIG, per germline (reference sequence). The CDR3 bases are TGTGCCTGGAGTGTGACAGGGAGCAAAGAGACCCAGTACTTC. This encodes CAWSVTGSKETQYF.

This chain joins TRBV5-1 and TRBJ2-6; D gene uncertain. Deletions cut 2 bases from V and 2 bases from J, with 5 bases between. This CDR3 contains 14 residues. Germline V gene sequence: CDR1 SGHRS, CDR2 YFSETQ. CDR3 loop: CASSLSTGANVLTF. The CDR3 nucleotides read TGCGCCAGCAGCTTATCCACTGGGGCCAACGTCCTGACTTTC.

The chain has TRBV4-2 and TRBJ1-6; 8 bases align to TRBD1. V lost 5 bases, J lost 9 bases, and 9 bases stayed unmatched. The germline V gene has CDR1 LGHNA and CDR2 YNFKEQ. This CDR3 has 15 residues. The CDR3 DNA reads as TGTGCCAGCAGCTCAGGACAGGGCGGTAGTTCACCCCTCCACTTT. This sequence encodes CASSSGQGGSSPLHF.